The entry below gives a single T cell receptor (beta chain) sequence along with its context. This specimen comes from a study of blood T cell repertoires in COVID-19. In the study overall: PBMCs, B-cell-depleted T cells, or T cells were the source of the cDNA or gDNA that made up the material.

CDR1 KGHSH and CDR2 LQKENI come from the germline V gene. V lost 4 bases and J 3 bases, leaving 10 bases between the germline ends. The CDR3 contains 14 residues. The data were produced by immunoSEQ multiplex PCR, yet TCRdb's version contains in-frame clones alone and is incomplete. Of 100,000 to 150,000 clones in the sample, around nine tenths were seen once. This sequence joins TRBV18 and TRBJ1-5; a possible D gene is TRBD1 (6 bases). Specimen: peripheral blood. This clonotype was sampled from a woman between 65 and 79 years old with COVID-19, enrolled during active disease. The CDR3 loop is CASSLGDTNQPQHF. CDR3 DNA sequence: TGTGCCAGCTCACTCGGGGACACCAATCAGCCCCAGCATTTT.